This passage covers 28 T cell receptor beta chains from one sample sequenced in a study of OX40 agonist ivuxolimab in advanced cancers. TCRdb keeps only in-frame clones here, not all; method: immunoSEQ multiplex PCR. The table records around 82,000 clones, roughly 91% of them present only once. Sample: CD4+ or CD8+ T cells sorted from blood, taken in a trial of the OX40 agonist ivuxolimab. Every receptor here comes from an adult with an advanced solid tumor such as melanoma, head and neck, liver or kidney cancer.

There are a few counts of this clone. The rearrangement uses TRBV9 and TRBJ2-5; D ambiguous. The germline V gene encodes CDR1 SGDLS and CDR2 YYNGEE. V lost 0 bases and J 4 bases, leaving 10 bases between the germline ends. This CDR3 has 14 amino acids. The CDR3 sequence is CASSVGQAGETQYF. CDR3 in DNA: TGTGCCAGCAGCGTAGGTCAGGCCGGAGAGACCCAGTACTTC.

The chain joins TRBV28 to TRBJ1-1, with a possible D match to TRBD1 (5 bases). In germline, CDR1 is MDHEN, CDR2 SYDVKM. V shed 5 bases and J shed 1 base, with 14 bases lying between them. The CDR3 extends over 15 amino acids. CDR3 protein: CASSLTGPQNTEAFF. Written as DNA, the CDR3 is TGTGCCAGCAGTCTCACAGGACCCCAGAACACTGAAGCTTTCTTT.

This chain's CDR3 is CASSSPRGGNSDTQYF. The CDR3 nucleotides read TGTGCCAGCAGTTCCCCTCGCGGGGGCAATTCAGATACGCAGTATTTT. The rearrangement joins TRBV28 to TRBJ2-3, with D possibly being TRBD2 (7 bases). Per the germline V gene, CDR1 is MDHEN and CDR2 is SYDVKM. V was trimmed by 4 bases and J by 4 bases, leaving 18 bases between them. The CDR3 consists of 16 residues. Drawing the rest from reference TRBV28 and TRBJ2-3, the complete variable domain is DVKVTQSSRYLVKRTGEKVFLECVQDMDHENMFWYRQDPGLGLRLIYFSYDVKMKEKGDIPEGYSVSREKKERFSLILESASTNQTSMYLCASSSPRGGNSDTQYFGPGTRLTVL.

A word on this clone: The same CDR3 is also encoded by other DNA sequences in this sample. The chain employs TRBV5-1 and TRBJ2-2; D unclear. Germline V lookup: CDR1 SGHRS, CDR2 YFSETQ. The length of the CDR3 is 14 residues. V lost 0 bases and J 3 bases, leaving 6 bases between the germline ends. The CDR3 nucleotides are TGCGCCAGCAGCTTGGCAGGAGACACCGGGGAGCTGTTTTTT. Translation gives CASSLAGDTGELFF.

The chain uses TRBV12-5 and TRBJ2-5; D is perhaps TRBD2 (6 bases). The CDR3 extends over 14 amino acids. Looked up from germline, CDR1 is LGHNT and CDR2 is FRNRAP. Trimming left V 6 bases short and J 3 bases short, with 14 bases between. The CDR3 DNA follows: TGTGCTAGTGGCCCCCGCGGGGCTGAAGAGACCCAGTACTTC. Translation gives CASGPRGAEETQYF.

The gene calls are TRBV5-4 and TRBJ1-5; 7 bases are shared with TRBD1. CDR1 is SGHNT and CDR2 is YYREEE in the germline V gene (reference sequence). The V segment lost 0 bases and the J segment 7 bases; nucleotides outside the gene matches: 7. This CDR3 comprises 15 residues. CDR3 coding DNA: TGTGCCAGCAGCTTGGACAGGGGTTTTGGACAGCCCCAGCATTTT. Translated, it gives CASSLDRGFGQPQHF. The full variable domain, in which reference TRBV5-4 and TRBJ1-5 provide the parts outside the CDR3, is ETGVTQSPTHLIKTRGQQVTLRCSSQSGHNTVSWYQQALGQGPQFIFQYYREEENGRGNFPPRFSGLQFPNYSSELNVNALELDDSALYLCASSLDRGFGQPQHFGDGTRLSIL.

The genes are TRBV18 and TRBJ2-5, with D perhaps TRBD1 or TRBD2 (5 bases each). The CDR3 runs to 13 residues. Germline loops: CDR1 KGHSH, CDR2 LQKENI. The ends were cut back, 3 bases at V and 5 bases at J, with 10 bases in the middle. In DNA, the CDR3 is TGTGCCAGCTCACCGGGGGAGAGGGAGACCCAGTACTTC. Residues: CASSPGERETQYF.

CDR3 sequence reads: CASTVRQGAGYGYTF. In DNA, the CDR3 is TGTGCCAGCACCGTGAGACAGGGGGCTGGGTATGGCTACACCTTC. The chain uses TRBV6-5 and TRBJ1-2, with TRBD1 matching 10 bases. Losses at the gene ends were 7 bases for V and 5 bases for J; bases not matched to a gene: 10. This CDR3 is built from 15 residues. Germline V CDR1 and CDR2: MNHEY, SVGAGI.

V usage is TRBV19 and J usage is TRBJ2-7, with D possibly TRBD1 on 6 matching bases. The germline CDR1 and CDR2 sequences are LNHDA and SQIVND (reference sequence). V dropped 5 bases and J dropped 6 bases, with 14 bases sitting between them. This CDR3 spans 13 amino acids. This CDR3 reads CASSPGPRGEQYF. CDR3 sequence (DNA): TGTGCCAGTAGTCCAGGACCCAGGGGCGAGCAGTACTTC.

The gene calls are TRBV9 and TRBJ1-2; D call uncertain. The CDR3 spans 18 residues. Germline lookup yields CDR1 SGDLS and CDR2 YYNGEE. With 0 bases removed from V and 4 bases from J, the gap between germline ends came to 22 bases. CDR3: CASSVGGGDRVRSYGYTF. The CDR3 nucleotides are TGTGCCAGCAGCGTAGGAGGAGGAGATCGCGTAAGGAGCTATGGCTACACCTTC.

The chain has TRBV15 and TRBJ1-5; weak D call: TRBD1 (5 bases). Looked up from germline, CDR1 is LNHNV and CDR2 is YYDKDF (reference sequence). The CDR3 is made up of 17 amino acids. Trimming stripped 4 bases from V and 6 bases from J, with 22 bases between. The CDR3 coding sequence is TGTGCCACCAGCACAATCCCTCGGCAGGGCGTCGGTCAGCCCCAGCATTTT. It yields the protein CATSTIPRQGVGQPQHF.

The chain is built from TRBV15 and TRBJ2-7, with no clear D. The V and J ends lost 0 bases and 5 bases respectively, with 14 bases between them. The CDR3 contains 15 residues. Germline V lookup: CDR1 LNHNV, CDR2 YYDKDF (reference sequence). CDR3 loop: CATSREARSSDEQYF. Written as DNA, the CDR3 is TGTGCCACCAGCAGAGAAGCCAGGAGTTCGGACGAGCAGTACTTC.

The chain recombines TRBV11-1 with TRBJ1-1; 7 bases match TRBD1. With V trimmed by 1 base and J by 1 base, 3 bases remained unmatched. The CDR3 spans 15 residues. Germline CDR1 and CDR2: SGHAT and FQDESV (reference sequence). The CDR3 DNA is TGTGCCAGCAGCTTAGGTGACAGGGAGAACACTGAAGCTTTCTTT. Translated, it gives CASSLGDRENTEAFF.

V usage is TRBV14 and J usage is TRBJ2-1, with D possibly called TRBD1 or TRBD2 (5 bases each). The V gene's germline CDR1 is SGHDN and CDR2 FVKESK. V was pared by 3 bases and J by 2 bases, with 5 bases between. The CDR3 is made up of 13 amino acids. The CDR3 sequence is CASSQGAYNEQFF. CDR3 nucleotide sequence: TGTGCCAGCAGCCAGGGGGCCTACAATGAGCAGTTCTTC.

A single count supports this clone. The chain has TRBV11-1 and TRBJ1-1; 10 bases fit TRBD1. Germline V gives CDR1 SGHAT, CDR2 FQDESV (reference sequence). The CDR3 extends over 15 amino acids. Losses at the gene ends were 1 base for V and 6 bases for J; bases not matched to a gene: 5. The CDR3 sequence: CASSLDGDRGAEAFF. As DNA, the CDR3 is TGTGCCAGCAGCTTAGATGGGGACAGGGGAGCTGAAGCTTTCTTT.

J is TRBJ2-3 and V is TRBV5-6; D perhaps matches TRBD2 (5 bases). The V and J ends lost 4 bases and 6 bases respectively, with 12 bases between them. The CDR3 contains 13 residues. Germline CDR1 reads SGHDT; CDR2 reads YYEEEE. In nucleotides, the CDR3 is TGTGCCAGCAGCATCACTAGTTTGGATACGCAGTATTTT. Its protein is CASSITSLDTQYF.

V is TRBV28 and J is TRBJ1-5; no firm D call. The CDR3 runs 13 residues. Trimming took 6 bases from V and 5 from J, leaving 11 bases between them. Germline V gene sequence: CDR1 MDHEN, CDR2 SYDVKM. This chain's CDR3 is CASREGADQPQHF. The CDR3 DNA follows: TGTGCCAGCAGGGAAGGAGCGGATCAGCCCCAGCATTTT.

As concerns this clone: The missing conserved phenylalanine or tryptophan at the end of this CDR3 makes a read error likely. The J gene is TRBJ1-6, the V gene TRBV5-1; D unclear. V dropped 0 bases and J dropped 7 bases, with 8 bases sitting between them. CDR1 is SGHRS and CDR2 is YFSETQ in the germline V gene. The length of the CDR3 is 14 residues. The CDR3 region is CASSLDWENSPLHL. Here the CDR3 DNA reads TGCGCCAGCAGCTTGGACTGGGAGAATTCACCCCTCCACCTT.

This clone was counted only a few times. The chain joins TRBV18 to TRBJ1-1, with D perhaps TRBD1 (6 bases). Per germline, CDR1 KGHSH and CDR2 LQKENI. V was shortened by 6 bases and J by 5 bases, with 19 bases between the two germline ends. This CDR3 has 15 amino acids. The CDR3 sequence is CASSILTQGSTEAFF. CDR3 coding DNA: TGTGCCAGCTCTATCCTAACACAGGGAAGTACTGAAGCTTTCTTT.

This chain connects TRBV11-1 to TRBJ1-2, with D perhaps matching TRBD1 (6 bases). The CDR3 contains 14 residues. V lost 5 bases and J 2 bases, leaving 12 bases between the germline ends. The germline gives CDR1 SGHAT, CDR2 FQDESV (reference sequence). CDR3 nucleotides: TGTGCCAGCAGCCGCCAACAGGGAAACTATGGCTACACCTTC. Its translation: CASSRQQGNYGYTF. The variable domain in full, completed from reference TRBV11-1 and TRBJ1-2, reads EAEVAQSPRYKITEKSQAVAFWCDPISGHATLYWYRQILGQGPELLVQFQDESVVDDSQLPKDRFSAERLKGVDSTLKIQPAELGDSAMYLCASSRQQGNYGYTFGSGTRLTVV.

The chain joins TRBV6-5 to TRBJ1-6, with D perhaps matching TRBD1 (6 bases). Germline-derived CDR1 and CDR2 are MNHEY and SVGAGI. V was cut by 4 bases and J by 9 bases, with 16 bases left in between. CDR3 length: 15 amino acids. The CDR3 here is CASSFSGEGTSPLHF. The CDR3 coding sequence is TGTGCCAGCAGTTTCTCAGGGGAGGGAACTTCACCCCTCCACTTT.

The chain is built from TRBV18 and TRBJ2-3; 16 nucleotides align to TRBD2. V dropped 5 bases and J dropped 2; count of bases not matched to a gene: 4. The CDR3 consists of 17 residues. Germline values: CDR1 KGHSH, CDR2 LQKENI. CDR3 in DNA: TGTGCCAGCTCATCCGGGACTAGCGGGGGGGCCACAGATACGCAGTATTTT. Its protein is CASSSGTSGGATDTQYF.

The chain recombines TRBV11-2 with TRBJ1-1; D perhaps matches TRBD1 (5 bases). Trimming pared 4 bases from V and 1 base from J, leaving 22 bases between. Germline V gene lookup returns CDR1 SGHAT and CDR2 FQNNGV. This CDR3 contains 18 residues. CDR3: CASSSSMFEGAANTEAFF. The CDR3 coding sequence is TGTGCCAGCAGCTCCAGCATGTTCGAAGGGGCCGCGAACACTGAAGCTTTCTTT. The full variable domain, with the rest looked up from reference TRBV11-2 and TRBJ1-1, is EAGVAQSPRYKIIEKRQSVAFWCNPISGHATLYWYQQILGQGPKLLIQFQNNGVVDDSQLPKDRFSAERLKGVDSTLKIQPAKLEDSAVYLCASSSSMFEGAANTEAFFGQGTRLTVV.

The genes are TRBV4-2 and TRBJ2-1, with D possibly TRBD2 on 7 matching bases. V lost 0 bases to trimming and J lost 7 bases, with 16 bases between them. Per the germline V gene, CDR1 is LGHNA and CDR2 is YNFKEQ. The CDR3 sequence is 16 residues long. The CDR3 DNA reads TGTGCCAGCAGCCAAGAAAGTGGGGGGGCGGGGAATGAGCAGTTCTTC. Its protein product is CASSQESGGAGNEQFF.

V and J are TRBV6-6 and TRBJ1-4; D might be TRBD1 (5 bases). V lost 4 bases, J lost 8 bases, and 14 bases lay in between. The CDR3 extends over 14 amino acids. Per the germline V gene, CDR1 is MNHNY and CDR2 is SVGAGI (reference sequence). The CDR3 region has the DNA TGTGCCAGCAGTTCACAAGGGACGGGAGAAAAACTGTTTTTT. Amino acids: CASSSQGTGEKLFF.

CDR3: CASSIVQGAEAFF. The CDR3, as DNA: TGTGCCAGTAGTATAGTCCAGGGGGCTGAAGCTTTCTTT. V gene TRBV19 combines with J gene TRBJ1-1, with 7 nucleotides matching TRBD1. V trimming: 1 base; J trimming: 6 bases; junction bases outside the gene matches: 2. The CDR3 covers 13 residues. Germline V gene lookup returns CDR1 LNHDA and CDR2 SQIVND (reference sequence).

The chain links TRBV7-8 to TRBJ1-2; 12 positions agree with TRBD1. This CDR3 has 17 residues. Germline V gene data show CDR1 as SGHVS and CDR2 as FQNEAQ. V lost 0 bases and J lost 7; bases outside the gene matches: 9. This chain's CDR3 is CASSLAAGTGGAGGYTF. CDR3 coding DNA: TGTGCCAGCAGCTTAGCCGCCGGGACAGGGGGCGCCGGTGGCTACACCTTC. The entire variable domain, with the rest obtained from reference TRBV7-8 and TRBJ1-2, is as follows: GAGVSQSPRYKVAKRGQDVALRCDPISGHVSLFWYQQALGQGPEFLTYFQNEAQLDKSGLPSDRFFAERPEGSVSTLKIQRTQQEDSAVYLCASSLAAGTGGAGGYTFGSGTRLTVV.

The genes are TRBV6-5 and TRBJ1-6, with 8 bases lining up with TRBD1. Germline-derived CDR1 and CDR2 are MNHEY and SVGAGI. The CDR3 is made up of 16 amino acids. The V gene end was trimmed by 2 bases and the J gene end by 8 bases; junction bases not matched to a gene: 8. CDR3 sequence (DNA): TGTGCCAGCAGTTACGCTCGGGCAGGGGGCCATTCACCCCTCCACTTT. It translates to CASSYARAGGHSPLHF.